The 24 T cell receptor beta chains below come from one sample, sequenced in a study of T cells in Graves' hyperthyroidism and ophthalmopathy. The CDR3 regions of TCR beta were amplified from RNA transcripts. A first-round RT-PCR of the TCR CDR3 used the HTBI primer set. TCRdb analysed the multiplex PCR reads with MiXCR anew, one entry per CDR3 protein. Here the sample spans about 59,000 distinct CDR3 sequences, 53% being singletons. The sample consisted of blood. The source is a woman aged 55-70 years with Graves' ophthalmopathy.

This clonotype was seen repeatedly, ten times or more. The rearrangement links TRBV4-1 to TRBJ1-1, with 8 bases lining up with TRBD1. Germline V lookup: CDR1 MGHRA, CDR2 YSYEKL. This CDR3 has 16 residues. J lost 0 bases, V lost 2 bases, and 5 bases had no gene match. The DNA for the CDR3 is TGCGCCAGCAGCCAACCCGGGACAGGTATGAACACTGAAGCTTTCTTT. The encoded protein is CASSQPGTGMNTEAFF.

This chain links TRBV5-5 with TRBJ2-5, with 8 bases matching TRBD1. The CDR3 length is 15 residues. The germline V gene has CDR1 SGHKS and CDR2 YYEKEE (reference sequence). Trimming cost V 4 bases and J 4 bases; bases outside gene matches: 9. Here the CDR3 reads CASSLDRVGGETQYF. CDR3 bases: TGTGCCAGCAGCCTGGACAGGGTAGGAGGAGAGACCCAGTACTTC.

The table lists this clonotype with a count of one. For the CDR3, the DNA is TGCAGTGCTAGAGAACAGAGCACTGAAGCTTTCTTT. It translates to CSAREQSTEAFF. The chain employs TRBV20-1 and TRBJ1-1; D is unresolved. V lost 0 bases and J lost 4, with 6 bases in between. Germline V lookup: CDR1 DFQATT, CDR2 SNEGSKA (reference sequence). The CDR3 extends over 12 amino acids.

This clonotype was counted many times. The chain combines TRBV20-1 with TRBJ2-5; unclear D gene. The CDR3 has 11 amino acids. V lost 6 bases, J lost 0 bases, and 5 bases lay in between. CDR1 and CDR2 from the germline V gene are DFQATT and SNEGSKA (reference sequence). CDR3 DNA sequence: TGCAGTGCGCAGCACCAAGAGACCCAGTACTTC. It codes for CSAQHQETQYF.

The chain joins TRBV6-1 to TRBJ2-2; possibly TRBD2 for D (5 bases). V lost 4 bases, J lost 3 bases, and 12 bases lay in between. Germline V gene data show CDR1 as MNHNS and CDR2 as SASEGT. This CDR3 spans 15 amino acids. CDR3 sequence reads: CASSAGYGYTGELFF. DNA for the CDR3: TGTGCCAGCAGTGCGGGGTATGGCTACACCGGGGAGCTGTTTTTT.

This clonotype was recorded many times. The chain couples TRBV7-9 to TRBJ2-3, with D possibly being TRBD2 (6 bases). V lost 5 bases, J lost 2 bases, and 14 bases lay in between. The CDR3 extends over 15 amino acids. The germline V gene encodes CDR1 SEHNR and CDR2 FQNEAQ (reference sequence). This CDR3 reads CASSRGGFSTDTQYF. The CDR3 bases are TGTGCCAGCAGCCGCGGAGGGTTTTCCACAGATACGCAGTATTTT.

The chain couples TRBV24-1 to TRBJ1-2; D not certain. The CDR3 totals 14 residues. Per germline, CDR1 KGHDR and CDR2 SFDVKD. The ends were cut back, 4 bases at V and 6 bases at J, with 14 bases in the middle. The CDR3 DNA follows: TGTGCCACCAGTGAGGCCGATACCACCAATGGCTACACCTTC. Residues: CATSEADTTNGYTF.

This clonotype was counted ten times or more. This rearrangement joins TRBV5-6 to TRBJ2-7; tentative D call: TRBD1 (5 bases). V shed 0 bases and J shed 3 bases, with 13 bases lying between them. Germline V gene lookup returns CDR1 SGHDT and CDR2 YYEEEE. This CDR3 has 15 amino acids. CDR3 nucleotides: TGTGCCAGCAGCTTGGAAGCAGGGTTTGACTACGAGCAGTACTTC. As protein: CASSLEAGFDYEQYF.

The CDR3 sequence is CASSLDPFGQFF. Here the CDR3 DNA reads TGTGCCAGCAGCTTAGACCCGTTTGGGCAGTTCTTC. The chain joins TRBV7-2 to TRBJ2-1; D gene uncertain. This CDR3 has 12 residues. Germline assignment: CDR1 SGHTA and CDR2 FQGNSA. The V and J ends lost 1 base and 12 bases respectively, with 10 bases between them.

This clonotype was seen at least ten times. The CDR3 protein is CASRGLSGNYEQYF. CDR3 sequence (DNA): TGTGCCAGCAGGGGTCTATCAGGGAACTACGAGCAGTACTTC. This sequence joins TRBV27 and TRBJ2-7; D possibly corresponds to TRBD1 (5 bases). CDR1 is MNHEY, CDR2 SMNVEV, per germline (reference sequence). The V end was cut by 6 bases, the J end by 3 bases, with 15 bases between. The CDR3 contains 14 residues.

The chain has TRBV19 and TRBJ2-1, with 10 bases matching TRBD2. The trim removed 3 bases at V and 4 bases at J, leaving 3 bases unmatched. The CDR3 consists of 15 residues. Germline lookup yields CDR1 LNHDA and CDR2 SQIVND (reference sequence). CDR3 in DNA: TGTGCCAGTAGTATGGTTAGCGGGGGGTACAATGAGCAGTTCTTC. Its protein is CASSMVSGGYNEQFF.

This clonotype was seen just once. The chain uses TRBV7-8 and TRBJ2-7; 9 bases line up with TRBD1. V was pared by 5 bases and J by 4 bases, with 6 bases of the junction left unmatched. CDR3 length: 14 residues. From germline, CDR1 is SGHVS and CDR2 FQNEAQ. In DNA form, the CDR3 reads TGTGCCAGCAGCATCGGGACAGGGTTTTACGAGCAGTACTTC. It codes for CASSIGTGFYEQYF. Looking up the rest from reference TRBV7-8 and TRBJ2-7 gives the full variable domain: GAGVSQSPRYKVAKRGQDVALRCDPISGHVSLFWYQQALGQGPEFLTYFQNEAQLDKSGLPSDRFFAERPEGSVSTLKIQRTQQEDSAVYLCASSIGTGFYEQYFGPGTRLTVT.

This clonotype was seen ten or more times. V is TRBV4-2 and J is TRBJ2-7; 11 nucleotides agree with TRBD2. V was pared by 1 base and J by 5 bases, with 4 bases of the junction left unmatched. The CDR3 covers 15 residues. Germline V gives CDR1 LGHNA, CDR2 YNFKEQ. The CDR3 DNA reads TGTGCCAGCAGCCAAGTACTAGCGGGAGTTGACGAGCAGTACTTC. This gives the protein CASSQVLAGVDEQYF.

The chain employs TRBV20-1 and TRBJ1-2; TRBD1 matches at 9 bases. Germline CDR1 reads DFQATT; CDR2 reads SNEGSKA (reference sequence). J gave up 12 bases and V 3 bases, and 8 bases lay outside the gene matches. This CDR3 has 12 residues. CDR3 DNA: TGCAGTGCTAGGCCTGGACAGGGGAGTCACACCTTC. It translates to CSARPGQGSHTF.

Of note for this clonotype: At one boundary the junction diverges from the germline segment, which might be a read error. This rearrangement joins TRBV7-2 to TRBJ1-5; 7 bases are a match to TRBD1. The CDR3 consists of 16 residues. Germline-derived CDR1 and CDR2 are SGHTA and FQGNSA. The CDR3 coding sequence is TGTGCCAGCAGCCCAGGGGGAAGCTCCTACAATGAGCCCCAGCATTTT. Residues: CASSPGGSSYNEPQHF.

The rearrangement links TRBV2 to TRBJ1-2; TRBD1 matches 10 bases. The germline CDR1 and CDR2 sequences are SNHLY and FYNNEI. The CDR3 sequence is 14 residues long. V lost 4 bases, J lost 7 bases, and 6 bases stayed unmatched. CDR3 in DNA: TGTGCCAGCAGTGGAACCGGGACAGGGGTTGGCTACACCTTC. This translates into CASSGTGTGVGYTF.

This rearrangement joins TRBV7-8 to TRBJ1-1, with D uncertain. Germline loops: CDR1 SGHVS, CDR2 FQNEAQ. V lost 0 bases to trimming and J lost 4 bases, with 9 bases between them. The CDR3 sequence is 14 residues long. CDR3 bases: TGTGCCAGCAGCTTAGCGGCGGCGGGCACTGAAGCTTTCTTT. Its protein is CASSLAAAGTEAFF. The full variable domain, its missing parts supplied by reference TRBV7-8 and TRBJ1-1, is GAGVSQSPRYKVAKRGQDVALRCDPISGHVSLFWYQQALGQGPEFLTYFQNEAQLDKSGLPSDRFFAERPEGSVSTLKIQRTQQEDSAVYLCASSLAAAGTEAFFGQGTRLTVV.

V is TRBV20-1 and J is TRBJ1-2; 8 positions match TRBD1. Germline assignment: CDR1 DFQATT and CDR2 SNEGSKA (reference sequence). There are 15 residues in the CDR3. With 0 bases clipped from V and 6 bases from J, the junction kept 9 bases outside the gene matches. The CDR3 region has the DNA TGCAGTGCTAGAGAACCGCAGGGGGCAACTAATGGCTACACCTTC. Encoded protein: CSAREPQGATNGYTF.

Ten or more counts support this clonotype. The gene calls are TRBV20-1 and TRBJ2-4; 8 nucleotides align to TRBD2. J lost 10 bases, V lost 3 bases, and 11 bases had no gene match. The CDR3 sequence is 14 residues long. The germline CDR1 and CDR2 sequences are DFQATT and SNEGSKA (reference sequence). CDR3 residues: CSASQGTSASIQYF. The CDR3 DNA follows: TGCAGTGCTAGCCAGGGGACTAGTGCCAGTATTCAGTACTTC.

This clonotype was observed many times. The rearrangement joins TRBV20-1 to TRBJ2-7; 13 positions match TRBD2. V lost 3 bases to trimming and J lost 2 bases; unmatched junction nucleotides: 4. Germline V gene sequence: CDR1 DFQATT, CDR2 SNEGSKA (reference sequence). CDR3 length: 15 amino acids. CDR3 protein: CSASGLAGVTYEQYF. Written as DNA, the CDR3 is TGCAGTGCTAGCGGACTAGCGGGGGTCACCTACGAGCAGTACTTC.

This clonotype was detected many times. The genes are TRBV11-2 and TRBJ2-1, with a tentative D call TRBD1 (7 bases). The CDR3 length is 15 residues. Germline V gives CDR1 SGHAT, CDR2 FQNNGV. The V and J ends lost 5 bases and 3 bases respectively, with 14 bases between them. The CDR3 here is CASSLGGGFYNEQFF. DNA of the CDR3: TGTGCCAGCAGCCTTGGAGGGGGCTTCTACAATGAGCAGTTCTTC.

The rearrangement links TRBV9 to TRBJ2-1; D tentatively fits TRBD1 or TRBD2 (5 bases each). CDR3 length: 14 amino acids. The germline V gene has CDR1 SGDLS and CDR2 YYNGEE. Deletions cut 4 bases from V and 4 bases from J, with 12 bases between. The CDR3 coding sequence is TGTGCCAGCAGCTTAGTGGGACCTTACAATGAGCAGTTCTTC. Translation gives CASSLVGPYNEQFF.

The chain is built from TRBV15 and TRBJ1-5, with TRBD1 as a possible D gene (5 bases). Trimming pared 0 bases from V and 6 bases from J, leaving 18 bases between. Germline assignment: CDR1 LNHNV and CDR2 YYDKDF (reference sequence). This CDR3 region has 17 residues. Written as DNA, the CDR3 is TGTGCCACCAGCAGAGAGGCAGGGCGTCGAGGCAGTCAGCCCCAGCATTTT. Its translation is CATSREAGRRGSQPQHF.

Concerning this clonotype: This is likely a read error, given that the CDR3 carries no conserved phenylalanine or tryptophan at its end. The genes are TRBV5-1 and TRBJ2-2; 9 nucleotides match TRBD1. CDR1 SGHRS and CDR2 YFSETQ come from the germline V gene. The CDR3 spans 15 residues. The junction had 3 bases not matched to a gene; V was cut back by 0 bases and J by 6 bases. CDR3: CASSLGGQGSGELFL. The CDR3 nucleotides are TGCGCCAGCAGCTTGGGGGGACAGGGCTCCGGGGAGCTGTTTCTT.